This TCR beta chain was profiled in a study of blood T cells in healthy people across ages. Next came a second PCR, run for about 6 to 12 cycles, which used a sample-barcoded 5' primer along with a J-beta primer mix. All samples yielded 3 million or more CDR3-containing paired-end reads. TCRdb re-analysed the 5' RACE reads in MiXCR, keeping a single row per CDR3 protein. The profile shows 910,000 or so distinct CDR3 sequences, around 54% of them singletons. The CDR3 is made up of 15 amino acids. The V end lost 2 bases, the J end lost 3 bases, and 12 bases lay between the germline ends. From germline, CDR1 is KGHSH and CDR2 LQKENI.

The sequence derives from a woman between 55 and 75 years old in good health. The chain combines TRBV18 with TRBJ2-3; tentative D call: TRBD2 (5 bases). The sequenced sample was blood. The CDR3 DNA follows: TGTGCCAGCTCACCAACGGTGGGAGTGACAGATACGCAGTATTTT. Its translation is CASSPTVGVTDTQYF.